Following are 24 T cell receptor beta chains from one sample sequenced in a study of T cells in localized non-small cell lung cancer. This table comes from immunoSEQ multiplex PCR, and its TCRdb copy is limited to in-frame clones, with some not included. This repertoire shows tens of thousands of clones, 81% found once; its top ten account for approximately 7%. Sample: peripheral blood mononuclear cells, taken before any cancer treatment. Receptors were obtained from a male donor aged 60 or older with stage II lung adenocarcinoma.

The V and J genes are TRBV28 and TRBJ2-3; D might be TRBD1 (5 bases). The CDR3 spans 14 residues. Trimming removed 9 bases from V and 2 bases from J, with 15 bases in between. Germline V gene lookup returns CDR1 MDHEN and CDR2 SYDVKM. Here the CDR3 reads CASSTNRPTDTQYF. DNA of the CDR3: TGTGCCAGTTCCACGAACAGGCCCACAGATACGCAGTATTTT.

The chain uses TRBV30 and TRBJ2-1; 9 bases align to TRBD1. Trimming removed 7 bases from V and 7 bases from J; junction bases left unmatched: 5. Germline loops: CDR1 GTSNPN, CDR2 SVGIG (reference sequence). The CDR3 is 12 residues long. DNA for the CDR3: TGTGCCTTGTACAGGGGGCGAAATGAGCAGTTCTTC. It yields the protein CALYRGRNEQFF. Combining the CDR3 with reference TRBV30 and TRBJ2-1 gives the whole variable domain SQTIHQWPATLVQPVGSPLSLECTVEGTSNPNLYWYRQAAGRGLQLLFYSVGIGQISSEVPQNLSASRPQDRQFILSSKKLLLSDSGFYLCALYRGRNEQFFGPGTRLTVL.

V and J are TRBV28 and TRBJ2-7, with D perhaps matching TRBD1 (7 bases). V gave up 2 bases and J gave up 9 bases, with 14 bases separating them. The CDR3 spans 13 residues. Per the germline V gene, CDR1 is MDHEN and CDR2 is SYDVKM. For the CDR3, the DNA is TGTGCCAGCAGTTTAAGACAGGGACTTCGGCAGTACTTC. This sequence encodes CASSLRQGLRQYF.

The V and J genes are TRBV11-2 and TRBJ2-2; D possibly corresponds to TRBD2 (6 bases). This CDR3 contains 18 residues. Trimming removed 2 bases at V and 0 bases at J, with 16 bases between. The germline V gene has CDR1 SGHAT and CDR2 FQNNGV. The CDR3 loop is CASSLTALGGANTGELFF. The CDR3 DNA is TGTGCCAGCAGCTTAACAGCTCTAGGCGGGGCGAACACCGGGGAGCTGTTTTTT.

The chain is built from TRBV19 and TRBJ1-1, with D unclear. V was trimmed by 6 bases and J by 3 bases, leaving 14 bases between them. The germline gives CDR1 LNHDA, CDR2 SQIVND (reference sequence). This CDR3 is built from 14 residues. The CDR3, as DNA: TGTGCCAGTAGAAAGGCCTACGGGGACACTGAAGCTTTCTTT. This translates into CASRKAYGDTEAFF.

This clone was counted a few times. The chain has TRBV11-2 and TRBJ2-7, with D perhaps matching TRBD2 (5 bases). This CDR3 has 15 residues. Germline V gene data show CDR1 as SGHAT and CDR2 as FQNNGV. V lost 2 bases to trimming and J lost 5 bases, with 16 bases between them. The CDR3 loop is CASSLTGNLLDEQYF. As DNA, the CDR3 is TGTGCCAGCAGCTTAACCGGGAACCTTTTAGACGAGCAGTACTTC. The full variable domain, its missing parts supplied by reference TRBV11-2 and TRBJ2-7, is EAGVAQSPRYKIIEKRQSVAFWCNPISGHATLYWYQQILGQGPKLLIQFQNNGVVDDSQLPKDRFSAERLKGVDSTLKIQPAKLEDSAVYLCASSLTGNLLDEQYFGPGTRLTVT.

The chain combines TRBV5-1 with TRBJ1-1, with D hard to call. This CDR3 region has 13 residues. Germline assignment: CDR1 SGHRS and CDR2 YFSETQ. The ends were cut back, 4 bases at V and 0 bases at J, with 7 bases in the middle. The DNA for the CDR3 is TGCGCCAGCAGCCGCCAGGTGAACACTGAAGCTTTCTTT. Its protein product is CASSRQVNTEAFF.

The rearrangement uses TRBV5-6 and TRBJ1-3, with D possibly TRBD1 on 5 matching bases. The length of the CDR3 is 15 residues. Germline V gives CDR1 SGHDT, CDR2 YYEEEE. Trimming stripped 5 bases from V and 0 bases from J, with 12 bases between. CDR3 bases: TGTGCCAGCAGGGAGGGACTGAACTCTGGAAACACCATATATTTT. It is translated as CASREGLNSGNTIYF.

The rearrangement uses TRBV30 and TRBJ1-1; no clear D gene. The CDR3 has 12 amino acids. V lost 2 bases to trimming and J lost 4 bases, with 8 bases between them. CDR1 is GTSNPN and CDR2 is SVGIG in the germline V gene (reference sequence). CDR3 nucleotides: TGTGCCTGGAGTCTACGCACCACTGAAGCTTTCTTT. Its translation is CAWSLRTTEAFF.

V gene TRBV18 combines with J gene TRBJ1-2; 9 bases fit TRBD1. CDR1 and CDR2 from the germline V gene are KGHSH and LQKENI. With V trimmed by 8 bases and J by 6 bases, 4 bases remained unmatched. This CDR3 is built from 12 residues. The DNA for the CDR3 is TGTGCCAGCCGGGACAGGGAGGATGGCTACACCTTC. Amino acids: CASRDREDGYTF.

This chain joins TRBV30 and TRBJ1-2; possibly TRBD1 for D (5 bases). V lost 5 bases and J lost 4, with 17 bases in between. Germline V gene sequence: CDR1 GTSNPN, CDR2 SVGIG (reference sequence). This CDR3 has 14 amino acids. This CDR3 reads CAWVSDILGYGYTF. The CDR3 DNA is TGTGCCTGGGTTTCGGACATCCTGGGCTATGGCTACACCTTC.

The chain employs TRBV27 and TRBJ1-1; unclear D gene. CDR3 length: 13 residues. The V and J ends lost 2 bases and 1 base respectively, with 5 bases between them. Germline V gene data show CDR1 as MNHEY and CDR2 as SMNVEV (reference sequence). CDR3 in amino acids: CASSLRENTEAFF. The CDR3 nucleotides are TGTGCCAGCAGTTTAAGGGAGAACACTGAAGCTTTCTTT.

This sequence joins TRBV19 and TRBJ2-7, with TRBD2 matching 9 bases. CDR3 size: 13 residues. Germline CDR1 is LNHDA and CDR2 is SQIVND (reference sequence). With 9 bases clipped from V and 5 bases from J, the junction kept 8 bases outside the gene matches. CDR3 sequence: CASRVAGVNEQYF. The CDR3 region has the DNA TGTGCCAGCAGGGTAGCGGGAGTAAACGAGCAGTACTTC.

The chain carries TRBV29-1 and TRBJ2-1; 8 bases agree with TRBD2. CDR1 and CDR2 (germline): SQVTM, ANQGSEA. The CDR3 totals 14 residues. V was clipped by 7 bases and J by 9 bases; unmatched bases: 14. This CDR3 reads CSAGGGLGFPEQFF. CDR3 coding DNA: TGCAGCGCTGGGGGGGGACTAGGGTTCCCTGAGCAGTTCTTC.

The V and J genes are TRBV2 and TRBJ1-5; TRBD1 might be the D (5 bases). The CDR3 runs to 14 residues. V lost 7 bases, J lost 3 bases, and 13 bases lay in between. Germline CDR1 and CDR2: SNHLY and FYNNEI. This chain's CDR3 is CASKDMGDNQPQHF. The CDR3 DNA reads TGTGCCAGCAAGGATATGGGGGACAATCAGCCCCAGCATTTT. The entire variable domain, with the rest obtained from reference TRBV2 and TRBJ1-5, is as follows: EPEVTQTPSHQVTQMGQEVILRCVPISNHLYFYWYRQILGQKVEFLVSFYNNEISEKSEIFDDQFSVERPDGSNFTLKIRSTKLEDSAMYFCASKDMGDNQPQHFGDGTRLSIL.

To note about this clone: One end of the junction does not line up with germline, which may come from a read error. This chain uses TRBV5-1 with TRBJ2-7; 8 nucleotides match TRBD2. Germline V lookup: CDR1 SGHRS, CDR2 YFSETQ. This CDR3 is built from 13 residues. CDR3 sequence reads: CASSLDGQAGVIF. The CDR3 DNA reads TGCGCCAGCAGCTTGGACGGGCAAGCGGGAGTTATCTTC.

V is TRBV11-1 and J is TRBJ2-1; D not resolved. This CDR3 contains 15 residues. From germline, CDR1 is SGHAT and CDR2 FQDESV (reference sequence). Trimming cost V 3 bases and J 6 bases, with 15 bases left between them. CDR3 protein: CASSFLHQQANEQFF. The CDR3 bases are TGTGCCAGCAGCTTCCTCCACCAGCAGGCCAATGAGCAGTTCTTC.

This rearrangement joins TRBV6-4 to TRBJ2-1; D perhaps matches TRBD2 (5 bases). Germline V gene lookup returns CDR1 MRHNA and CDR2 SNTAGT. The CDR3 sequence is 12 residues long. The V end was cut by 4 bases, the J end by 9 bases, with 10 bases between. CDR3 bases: TGTGCCAGCAGTGCTCTCGAGGGTGAGCAGTTCTTC. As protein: CASSALEGEQFF.

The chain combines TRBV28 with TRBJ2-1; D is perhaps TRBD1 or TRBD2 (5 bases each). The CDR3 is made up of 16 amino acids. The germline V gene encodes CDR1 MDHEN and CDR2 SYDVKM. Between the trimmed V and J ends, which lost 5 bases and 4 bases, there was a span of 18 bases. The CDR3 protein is CASSTGTVSSYNEQFF. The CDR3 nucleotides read TGTGCCAGCAGTACCGGGACCGTCAGCTCTTACAATGAGCAGTTCTTC.

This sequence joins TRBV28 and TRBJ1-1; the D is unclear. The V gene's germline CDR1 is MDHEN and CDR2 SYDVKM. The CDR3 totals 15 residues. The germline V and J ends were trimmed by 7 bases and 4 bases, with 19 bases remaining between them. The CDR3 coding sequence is TGTGCCAGCATTTTCTCACCGGAACTGGGCACTGAAGCTTTCTTT. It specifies CASIFSPELGTEAFF.

The CDR3 protein is CASSQVPGADTQYF. The CDR3 DNA reads as TGCGCCAGCAGCCAAGTCCCAGGGGCGGATACGCAGTATTTT. The chain recombines TRBV4-1 with TRBJ2-3, with D tentatively TRBD1 (6 bases). Trimming took 1 base from V and 6 from J, leaving 11 bases between them. This CDR3 comprises 14 residues. Germline CDR1 MGHRA, CDR2 YSYEKL.

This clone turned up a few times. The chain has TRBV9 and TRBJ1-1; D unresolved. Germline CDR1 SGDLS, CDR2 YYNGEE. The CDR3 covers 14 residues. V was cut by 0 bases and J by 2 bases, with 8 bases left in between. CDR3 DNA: TGTGCCAGCAGCGTAGCGCGAGCTAACACTGAAGCTTTCTTT. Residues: CASSVARANTEAFF.

CDR3 loop: CASTRDRVRAFF. Here the CDR3 DNA reads TGTGCCAGCACCCGGGACAGGGTAAGAGCTTTCTTT. The chain links TRBV2 to TRBJ1-1, with 9 positions matching TRBD1. Germline trimming cut 7 bases from V and 10 bases from J; bases unmatched to any gene: 7. The CDR3 contains 12 residues. CDR1 and CDR2 (germline): SNHLY, FYNNEI. Combining the CDR3 with reference TRBV2 and TRBJ1-1 gives the whole variable domain EPEVTQTPSHQVTQMGQEVILRCVPISNHLYFYWYRQILGQKVEFLVSFYNNEISEKSEIFDDQFSVERPDGSNFTLKIRSTKLEDSAMYFCASTRDRVRAFFGQGTRLTVV.

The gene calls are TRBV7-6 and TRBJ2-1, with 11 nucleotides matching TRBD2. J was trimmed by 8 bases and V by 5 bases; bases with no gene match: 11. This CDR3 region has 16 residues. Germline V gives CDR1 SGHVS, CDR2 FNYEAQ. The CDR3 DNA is TGTGCCAGCAGCCCCATAGTACTAGCGGGAGTCCATGAGCAGTTCTTC. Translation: CASSPIVLAGVHEQFF.